The following is a T cell receptor beta chain sequence with its context. Antigen unknown. The data were taken from a study of response to subunit inactivated influenza vaccine. Per germline, CDR1 MGHDK and CDR2 SYGVNS. This CDR3 has 17 residues. The V and J ends lost 2 bases and 1 base, in that order; junction bases with no gene match: 6. Overall study findings and caveats: Seasonal influenza vaccination, on each occasion, was suggested by the authors to recruit few new T cells.

TCRdb reanalysed the RT-PCR reads using MiXCR and keeps one entry per CDR3 protein. This table has around 750,000 distinct CDR3 sequences, 20% to 25% appearing once. The source was PBMCs from blood, collected 5 days after vaccination. V is TRBV25-1 and J is TRBJ2-3; 10 bases are shared with TRBD1. The clonotype originates from a man aged 50 to 59 who received an inactivated influenza vaccine. CDR3 protein: CASSEKAGTGGTDTQYF. CDR3 in DNA: TGTGCCAGCAGTGAAAAGGCGGGGACAGGGGGCACAGATACGCAGTATTTT.